This T cell receptor (beta chain) was captured in a study of OX40 agonist ivuxolimab in advanced cancers. About the study: Those treated in dose escalation had hepatocellular carcinoma, melanoma, renal cell cancer or head and neck cancer. Averaging 60 years in age, with a range of roughly 20 to 90, the cohort was around 87% male.

Points from the study as a whole: The average count of expanded clones was higher among CD8+ T cells than among CD4+.

The length of the CDR3 is 15 residues. The J segment lost 7 bases and the V segment lost 4 bases, leaving 6 bases of the junction unmatched. Germline V gene lookup returns CDR1 LNHDA and CDR2 SQIVND (reference sequence). A note on this clone: Its antigen is as yet unknown.

Sequencing was performed with immunoSEQ multiplex PCR; in TCRdb, only in-frame clones are kept and a portion is missing. The sample holds 55,000 to 65,000 clones, 85% to 90% seen once. This material consisted of CD4+ or CD8+ T cells sorted from blood, taken in a trial of the OX40 agonist ivuxolimab. The chain couples TRBV19 to TRBJ1-5; 11 bases map to TRBD1. The sequence derives from an adult with an advanced solid tumor such as melanoma, head and neck, liver or kidney cancer. The CDR3 DNA reads TGTGCCAGTAGTACGCCGGGACAGGGGGTGCAGCCCCAGCATTTT. It codes for CASSTPGQGVQPQHF.